This entry features one T cell receptor beta chain sequence. Its antigen remains unknown. A library of TCRbeta sequences, prepared with unique molecular identifiers, was generated. MiXCR, run by TCRdb on the PCR reads, gives a single entry per CDR3 protein. The sample records about 250,000 distinct CDR3 sequences, about 24% being singletons. These data belong to a study of T-cell reconstitution after alpha-beta-depleted transplantation in children. General study points: Where alpha-beta T cells came from about two months after transplant was reportedly several hundred expanded graft clones. Surviving recipient T cells and thymic progenitors accounted for the high day-60 TCRbeta diversity observed in some patients. T-cell counts and diversity at one year post-transplant came mainly from newly produced T cells.

V shed 1 base and J shed 2 bases, with 6 bases lying between them. Germline V lookup: CDR1 MGHRA, CDR2 YSYEKL. This CDR3 comprises 15 residues. The rearrangement links TRBV4-1 to TRBJ1-6; D gene ambiguous. The sequence came from a female patient aged 2 to 10 who had a stem cell transplant for congenital amegakaryocytic thrombocytopenia, so the T cells may come from the graft donor. Source: PBMCs, mostly from graft donor cells, taken 360 days after TCRalphabeta/CD19-depleted stem cell transplant. CDR3 loop: CASSQGAAYNSPLHF. The CDR3, as DNA: TGCGCCAGCAGCCAAGGCGCTGCCTATAATTCACCCCTCCACTTT.